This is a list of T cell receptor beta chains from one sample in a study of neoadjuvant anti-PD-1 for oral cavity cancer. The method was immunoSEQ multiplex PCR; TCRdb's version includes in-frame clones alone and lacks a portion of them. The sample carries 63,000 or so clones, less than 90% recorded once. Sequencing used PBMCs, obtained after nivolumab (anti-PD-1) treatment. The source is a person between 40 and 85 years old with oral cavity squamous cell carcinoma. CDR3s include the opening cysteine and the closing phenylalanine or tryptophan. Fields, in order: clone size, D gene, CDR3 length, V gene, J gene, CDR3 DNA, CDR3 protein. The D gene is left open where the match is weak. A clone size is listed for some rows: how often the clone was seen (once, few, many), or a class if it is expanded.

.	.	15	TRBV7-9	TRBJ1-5	TGTGCCAGCAGCTACGGAGACAGCAGCAATCAGCCCCAGCATTTT	CASSYGDSSNQPQHF
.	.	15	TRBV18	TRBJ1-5	TGTGCCAGCTCACCCTCGTTAGCAACAGCCCAAGTTCAGCATTTT	CASSPSLATAQVQHF
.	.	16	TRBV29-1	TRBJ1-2	TGCAGCGTTACTGGGCTCCGGGACAACACTAACTATGGCTACACCTTC	CSVTGLRDNTNYGYTF
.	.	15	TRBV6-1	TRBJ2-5	TGTGCCAGCAGTGAAAAGCGGACTTTCCAAGAGACCCAGTACTTC	CASSEKRTFQETQYF
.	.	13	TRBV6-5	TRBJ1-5	TGTGCCAGCAGTCGGACAGTTTATCAGCCCCAGCATTTT	CASSRTVYQPQHF
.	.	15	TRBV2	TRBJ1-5	TGTGCCAGCAGTGACGACAGCTCTAGCAATCAGCCCCAGCATTTT	CASSDDSSSNQPQHF
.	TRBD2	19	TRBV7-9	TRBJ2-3	TGTGCCAGCAGCTTCCGCGGACTAGCGGGAGAGAGGGTCACAGATACGCAGTATTTT	CASSFRGLAGERVTDTQYF
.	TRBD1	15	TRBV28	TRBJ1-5	TGTGCCAGCAGTTTCGGGCAGGGGGCTAGGCAGCCCCAGCATTTT	CASSFGQGARQPQHF
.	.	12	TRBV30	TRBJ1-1	TGTGCCTGGGATTCAGGAGAGCAAAAAGCTTTCTTT	CAWDSGEQKAFF
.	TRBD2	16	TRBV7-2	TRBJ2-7	TGTGCCAGCAGCTTCCCCTTTGGCGGGAGGGCCAGGGAGCAGTACTTC	CASSFPFGGRAREQYF
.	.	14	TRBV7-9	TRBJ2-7	TGTGCCAGCAGCTTAGATCAGGGCTCCTACGAGCAGTACTTC	CASSLDQGSYEQYF
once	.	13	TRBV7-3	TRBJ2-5	TGTGCCAGCAGTCCGGGACTCCAAGAGACCCAGTACTTC	CASSPGLQETQYF
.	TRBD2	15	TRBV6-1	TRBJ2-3	TGTGCCAGCAGTGAAGGGACTAGCGGCACAGATACGCAGTATTTT	CASSEGTSGTDTQYF
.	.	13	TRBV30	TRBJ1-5	TGTGCCTGGGGGACGGCCCTCAAGCAGCCCCAGCATTTT	CAWGTALKQPQHF
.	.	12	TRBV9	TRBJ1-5	TGTGCCAGCAGTTACCCCGGTGGGCCCCAGCATTTT	CASSYPGGPQHF